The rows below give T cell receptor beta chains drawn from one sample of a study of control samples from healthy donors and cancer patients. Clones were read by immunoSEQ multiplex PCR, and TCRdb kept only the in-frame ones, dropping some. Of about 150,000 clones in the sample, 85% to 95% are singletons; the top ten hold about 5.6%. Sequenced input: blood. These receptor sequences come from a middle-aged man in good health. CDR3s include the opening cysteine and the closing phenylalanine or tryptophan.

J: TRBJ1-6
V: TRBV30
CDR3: CAWSPGENSPLHF

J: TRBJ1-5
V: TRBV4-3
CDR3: CASSQWLGSNQPQHF

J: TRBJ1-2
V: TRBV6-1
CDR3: CASSEGAGLTYGYTF

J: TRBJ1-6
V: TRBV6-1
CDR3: CASSATRGTYNSPLHF

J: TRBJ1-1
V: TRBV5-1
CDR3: CASSSWGPTEAFF

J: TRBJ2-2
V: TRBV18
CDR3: CASSPRTGMSGELFF

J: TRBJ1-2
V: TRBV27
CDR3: CASGEKATANYGYTF

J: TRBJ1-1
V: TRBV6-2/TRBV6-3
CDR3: CASSETGEAFF

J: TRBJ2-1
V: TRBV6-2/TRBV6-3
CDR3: CASSYQGLAGGLEQFF

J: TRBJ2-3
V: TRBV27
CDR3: CASSSSGDSGTDTQYF

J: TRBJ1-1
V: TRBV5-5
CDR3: CASGFTWVQGTEAFF

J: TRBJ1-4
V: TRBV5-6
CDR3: CASSLGGAALIGKLFF

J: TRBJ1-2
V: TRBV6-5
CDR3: CASSYSNYGYTF